This T cell receptor (beta chain) stems from a study of cytomegalovirus exposure and HLA in healthy donors. Study results and limitations: In a later analysis, TCR beta V- and J-gene trimming showed a link to a missense DCLRE1C variant.

Donors in the study were healthy people who gave bone marrow. As to this clone: Its matching antigen is unknown.

CDR1 and CDR2 (germline): MNHEY, SVGAGI. This CDR3 is built from 12 residues. V was trimmed by 4 bases and J by 9 bases, leaving 12 bases between them. With 60 Vbeta and 13 Jbeta primers, the PCR was carried out. Sequenced by immunoSEQ multiplex PCR; TCRdb stores in-frame clones only, minus some. Here the sample spans 150,000 to 200,000 clones, approximately 82% being singletons. The source is a man aged 45 to 65 in good health and CMV-seropositive. This chain joins TRBV6-5 and TRBJ1-2, with D possibly being TRBD1 (6 bases). Sequencing input: PBMCs. Here the CDR3 reads CASSSGGQSYTF. CDR3 DNA: TGTGCCAGCAGTTCTGGGGGACAAAGCTACACCTTC.